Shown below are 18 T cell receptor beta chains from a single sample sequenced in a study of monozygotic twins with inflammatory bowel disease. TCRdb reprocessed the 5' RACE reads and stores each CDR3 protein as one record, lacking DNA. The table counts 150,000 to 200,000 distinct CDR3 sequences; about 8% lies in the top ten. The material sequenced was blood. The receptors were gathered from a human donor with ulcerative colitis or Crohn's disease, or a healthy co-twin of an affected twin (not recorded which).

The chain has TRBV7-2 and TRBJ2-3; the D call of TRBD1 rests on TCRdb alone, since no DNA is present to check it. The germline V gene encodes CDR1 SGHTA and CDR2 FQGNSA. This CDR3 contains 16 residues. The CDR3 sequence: CASRRGRGAGTDTQYF.

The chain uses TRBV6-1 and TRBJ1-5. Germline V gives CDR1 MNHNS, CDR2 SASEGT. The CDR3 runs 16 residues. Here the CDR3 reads CASERGWGRSNQPQHF.

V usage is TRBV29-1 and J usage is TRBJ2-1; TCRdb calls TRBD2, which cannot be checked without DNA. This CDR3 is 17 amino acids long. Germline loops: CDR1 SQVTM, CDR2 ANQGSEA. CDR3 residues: CSVESGTSERVYNEQLF.

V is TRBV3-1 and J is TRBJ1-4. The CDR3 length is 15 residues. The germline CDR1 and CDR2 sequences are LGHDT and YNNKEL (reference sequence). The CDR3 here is CASSPRTLRDEKLFF.

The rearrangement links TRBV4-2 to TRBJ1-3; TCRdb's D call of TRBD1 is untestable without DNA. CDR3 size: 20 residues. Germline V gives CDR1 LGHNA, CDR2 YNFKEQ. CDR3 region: CASSQETHRGRASSGNTIYF.

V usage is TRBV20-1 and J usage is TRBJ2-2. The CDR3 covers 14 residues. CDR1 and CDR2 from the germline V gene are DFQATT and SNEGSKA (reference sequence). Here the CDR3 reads CSASKETNTGELFF.

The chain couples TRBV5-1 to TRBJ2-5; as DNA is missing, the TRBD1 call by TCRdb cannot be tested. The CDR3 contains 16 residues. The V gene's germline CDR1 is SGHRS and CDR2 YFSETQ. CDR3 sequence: CASSWGDRYLQETQYF.

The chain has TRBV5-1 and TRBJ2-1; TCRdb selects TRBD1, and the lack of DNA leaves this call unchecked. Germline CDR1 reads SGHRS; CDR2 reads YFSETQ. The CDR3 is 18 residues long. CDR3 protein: CASNPWGTRTSSYNEQFF.

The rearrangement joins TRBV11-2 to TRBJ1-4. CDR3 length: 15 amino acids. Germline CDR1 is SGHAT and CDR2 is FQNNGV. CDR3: CASRRTLGSYEKLFF.

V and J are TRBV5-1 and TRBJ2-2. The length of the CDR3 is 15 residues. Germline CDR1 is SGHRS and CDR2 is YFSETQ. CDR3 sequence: CASSYSVTNTGELFF. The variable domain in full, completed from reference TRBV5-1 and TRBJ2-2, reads KAGVTQTPRYLIKTRGQQVTLSCSPISGHRSVSWYQQTPGQGLQFLFEYFSETQRNKGNFPGRFSGRQFSNSRSEMNVSTLELGDSALYLCASSYSVTNTGELFFGEGSRLTVL.

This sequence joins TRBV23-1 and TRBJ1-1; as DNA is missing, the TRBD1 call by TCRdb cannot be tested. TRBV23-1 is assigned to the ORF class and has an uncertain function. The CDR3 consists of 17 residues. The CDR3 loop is CASSQSTTHRQDTEAFF.

CDR3 amino acids: CSVGRDSPGNTIYF. The chain recombines TRBV29-1 with TRBJ1-3; TCRdb names TRBD1, which stays unverified in the absence of DNA. The CDR3 length is 14 residues. Germline V gives CDR1 SQVTM, CDR2 ANQGSEA.

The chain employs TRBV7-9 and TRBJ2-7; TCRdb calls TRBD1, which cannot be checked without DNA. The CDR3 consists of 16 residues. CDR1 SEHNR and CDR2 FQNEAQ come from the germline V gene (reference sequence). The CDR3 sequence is CASRRDMRGTSYEQYF.

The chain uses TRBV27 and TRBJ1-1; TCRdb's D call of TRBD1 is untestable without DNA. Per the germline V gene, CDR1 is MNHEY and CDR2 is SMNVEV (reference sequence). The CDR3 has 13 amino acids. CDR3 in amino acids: CASSSAPFAEAFF.

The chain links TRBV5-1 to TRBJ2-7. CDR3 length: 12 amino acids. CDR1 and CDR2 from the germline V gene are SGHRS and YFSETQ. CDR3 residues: CASSLPPYEQYF.

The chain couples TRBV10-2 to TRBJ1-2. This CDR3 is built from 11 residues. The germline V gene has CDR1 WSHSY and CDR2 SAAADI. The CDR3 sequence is CASSENYGYTF.

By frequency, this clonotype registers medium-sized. CDR3 region: CASSLLAGGEQYF. The chain links TRBV14 to TRBJ2-7; as DNA is missing, the TRBD2 call by TCRdb cannot be tested. The CDR3 has 13 residues. Germline CDR1 SGHDN, CDR2 FVKESK.

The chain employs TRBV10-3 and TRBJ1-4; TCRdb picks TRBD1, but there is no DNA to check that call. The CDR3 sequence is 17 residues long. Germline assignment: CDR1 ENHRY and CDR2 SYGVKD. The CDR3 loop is CAISEGLPGQGNEKLFF.